This T cell receptor beta chain appears in the sequencing data of a study of blood T cell repertoires in COVID-19. For the study at large: Nucleic acid was either cDNA or gDNA, and it came from T cells, B-cell-depleted T cells, or PBMCs.

Under the authors' procedure: Estimation of nucleated cell counts relied on the amplification of reference gene primers. The assay was immunoSEQ multiplex PCR, and TCRdb's table has in-frame clones only and misses some. V, J and clone size reflect that table, while D and trimming were determined from the DNA. The sample lists 250,000 or so clones, around 90% seen once, with roughly 5% in the top ten. This CDR3 region has 17 residues. The junction had 10 bases not matched to a gene; V was cut back by 4 bases and J by 2 bases. CDR1 is MNHEY, CDR2 SVGEGT, per germline. In Seattle, patients joined the study during active infection and were tracked longitudinally.

The chain employs TRBV6-2 or TRBV6-3 and TRBJ2-7, with 11 bases lining up with TRBD2. Sequencing was carried out using peripheral blood. The TCR originated in a woman aged 60 to 75 with COVID-19, enrolled during active disease. The CDR3 coding sequence is TGTGCCAGCAGTTTCCCTGCGAGGGGACTAGCGGCCTACGAGCAGTACTTC. Protein sequence: CASSFPARGLAAYEQYF.